A single sample is the source of the 29 T cell receptor beta chains below, sequenced in a study of T cell repertoires in cytomegalovirus infection. No antigen has been identified for these receptors. From the reads, TCRdb called clonotypes with MiXCR, one entry per CDR3 protein. Altogether more than 55,000 distinct CDR3 sequences are present, around 20% being singletons, with the ten largest covering about 66%. Sequences were derived from CD8+ T cells from cultured PBMCs, sampled from culture after CMV antigen stimulation. The receptors come from a human donor in good health (CMV status not recorded). Some clones in this sample may be carry-over from other donors' samples.

The rearrangement uses TRBV12-3 or TRBV12-4 and TRBJ2-7; TRBD1 matches at 7 bases. The junction had 8 bases not matched to a gene; V was cut back by 6 bases and J by 3 bases. This CDR3 is 14 amino acids long. In nucleotides, the CDR3 is TGTGCCAGCAGCCCCCAGGGGGTAGTCTACGAGCAGTACTTC. This codes for CASSPQGVVYEQYF.

In its sample, this clonotype was seen a few times. The J gene is TRBJ2-2, the V gene TRBV12-3 or TRBV12-4; 10 bases agree with TRBD2. The junction had 4 bases not matched to a gene; V was cut back by 5 bases and J by 1 base. The CDR3 is 16 residues long. CDR3 region: CASSMGLALNTGELFF. CDR3 bases: TGTGCCAGCAGTATGGGACTAGCGCTGAACACCGGGGAGCTGTTTTTT.

The chain has TRBV27 and TRBJ1-4, with TRBD1 matching over 7 bases. Germline V CDR1 and CDR2: MNHEY, SMNVEV (reference sequence). This CDR3 region has 13 residues. V was clipped by 6 bases and J by 11 bases; unmatched bases: 9. The CDR3 nucleotides are TGTGCCAGCAGGGAACAGGGGAGTCGGAAACTGTTTTTT. Translated: CASREQGSRKLFF.

The chain has TRBV10-3 and TRBJ1-1; D is undetermined. The CDR3 is 12 residues long. V was clipped by 2 bases and J by 7 bases, with 8 bases between them. CDR1 and CDR2 from the germline V gene are ENHRY and SYGVKD. The CDR3 sequence is CAISETAIEAFF. The CDR3, as DNA: TGTGCCATCAGTGAGACAGCAATTGAAGCTTTCTTT.

V is TRBV4-1 and J is TRBJ1-3, with unresolved D. V lost 1 base and J 3 bases, leaving 10 bases between the germline ends. Germline V gives CDR1 MGHRA, CDR2 YSYEKL. The CDR3 loop spans 15 amino acids. CDR3 loop: CASSQGTTFGNTIYF. DNA for the CDR3: TGCGCCAGCAGCCAAGGGACGACTTTTGGAAACACCATATATTTT.

J is TRBJ2-5 and V is TRBV12-3 or TRBV12-4, with D uncertain. This CDR3 comprises 14 residues. Trimming shortened V by 6 bases and J by 1 base, and 12 bases separated the two germline ends. The CDR3 sequence: CASSTNGGQETQYF. The CDR3 DNA reads as TGTGCCAGCAGCACAAATGGCGGCCAAGAGACCCAGTACTTC.

The chain links TRBV10-3 to TRBJ2-3, with 7 bases lining up with TRBD1. V shed 6 bases, J shed 3 bases, and the junction held 18 bases outside the gene matches. The germline gives CDR1 ENHRY, CDR2 SYGVKD. This CDR3 region has 18 residues. The CDR3 DNA follows: TGTGCCATCAGCCCAATCCGGGACAGAAATTTCATTACAGATACGCAGTATTTT. It translates to CAISPIRDRNFITDTQYF.

Ten or more counts support this clonotype. This chain joins TRBV5-1 and TRBJ1-2; TRBD1 matches at 9 bases. J lost 6 bases, V lost 0 bases, and 6 bases had no gene match. The CDR3 covers 15 residues. Germline CDR1 and CDR2: SGHRS and YFSETQ. CDR3 sequence: CASSLEGTGSDGYTF. CDR3 DNA sequence: TGCGCCAGCAGCTTGGAAGGGACAGGGTCAGATGGCTACACCTTC. Combining the CDR3 with reference TRBV5-1 and TRBJ1-2 gives the whole variable domain KAGVTQTPRYLIKTRGQQVTLSCSPISGHRSVSWYQQTPGQGLQFLFEYFSETQRNKGNFPGRFSGRQFSNSRSEMNVSTLELGDSALYLCASSLEGTGSDGYTFGSGTRLTVV.

V gene TRBV12-3 or TRBV12-4 combines with J gene TRBJ1-2, with D perhaps matching TRBD1 (6 bases). The CDR3 spans 15 residues. V lost 5 bases, J lost 0 bases, and 13 bases lay in between. Here the CDR3 DNA reads TGTGCCAGCAGTCCGCAACAGGGAGCTAACTATGGCTACACCTTC. Amino acids: CASSPQQGANYGYTF.

J is TRBJ1-1 and V is TRBV20-1, with D maybe TRBD1 (5 bases). Between the trimmed V and J ends, which lost 0 bases and 3 bases, there was a span of 11 bases. Germline V CDR1 and CDR2: DFQATT, SNEGSKA (reference sequence). The CDR3 extends over 14 amino acids. Written as DNA, the CDR3 is TGCAGTGCTAGAGATCCCGGGGCCGACACTGAAGCTTTCTTT. This codes for CSARDPGADTEAFF.

In regard to this clonotype: This may come from a read error, since a much larger clone is one base off. Because the CDR3 is missing its conserved closing phenylalanine or tryptophan, this is likely a read error. The chain employs TRBV7-2 and TRBJ2-7; 9 positions agree with TRBD2. The length of the CDR3 is 16 residues. The germline V gene encodes CDR1 SGHTA and CDR2 FQGNSA. Trimming cost V 5 bases and J 4 bases; bases outside gene matches: 12. DNA of the CDR3: TGTGCCAGCAGCCCGACCGTCGCTAGCGGGGAGTACGAGCAGTACTCC. Translation gives CASSPTVASGEYEQYS.

This chain links TRBV10-3 with TRBJ1-1; D perhaps matches TRBD1 (5 bases). The germline V gene has CDR1 ENHRY and CDR2 SYGVKD. This CDR3 has 15 residues. V was pared by 0 bases and J by 6 bases, with 14 bases between. The CDR3 is CAISESVLGGSEAFF. In nucleotides, the CDR3 is TGTGCCATCAGTGAGTCGGTACTTGGGGGATCTGAAGCTTTCTTT.

This clonotype was seen just once. The chain combines TRBV27 with TRBJ1-1; possibly TRBD1 for D (5 bases). CDR3 length: 17 amino acids. Trimming cost V 0 bases and J 4 bases, with 18 bases left between them. In germline, CDR1 is MNHEY, CDR2 SMNVEV (reference sequence). The CDR3 spells CASSLSRTGKVATEAFF. The CDR3 bases are TGTGCCAGCAGTTTATCGAGAACAGGAAAGGTCGCCACTGAAGCTTTCTTT.

V and J are TRBV12-3 or TRBV12-4 and TRBJ2-2, with a tentative D call TRBD1 (5 bases). The length of the CDR3 is 14 residues. Trimming shortened V by 6 bases and J by 2 bases, and 10 bases separated the two germline ends. The CDR3 DNA sequence: TGTGCCAGCAGCTACGACAGCAACACCGGGGAGCTGTTTTTT. This translates into CASSYDSNTGELFF.

A few counts support this clonotype. V is TRBV7-2 and J is TRBJ2-1, with a weak D call TRBD2 (7 bases). Per germline, CDR1 SGHTA and CDR2 FQGNSA. The V end lost 0 bases, the J end lost 6 bases, and 9 bases lay between the germline ends. CDR3 size: 14 residues. The CDR3 loop reads CASSLAGGPNEQFF. For the CDR3, the DNA is TGTGCCAGCAGCTTAGCGGGGGGGCCCAATGAGCAGTTCTTC.

With regard to this clonotype: An end of the junction differs from the germline gene, which may be a read error. This chain links TRBV7-7 with TRBJ2-1, with TRBD2 identical over 11 bases. The CDR3 consists of 16 residues. In germline, CDR1 is SSHAT, CDR2 FNYEAQ (reference sequence). The CDR3 nucleotides read TGTGCCAGCAGCCTCAATCTAGCGGGGGGCGCCTATGAACAGTTCTTC. This gives the protein CASSLNLAGGAYEQFF. The entire variable domain, with the rest obtained from reference TRBV7-7 and TRBJ2-1, is as follows: GAGVSQSPRYKVTKRGQDVTLRCDPISSHATLYWYQQALGQGPEFLTYFNYEAQPDKSGLPSDRFSAERPEGSISTLTIQRTEQRDSAMYRCASSLNLAGGAYEQFFGPGTRLTVL.

The rearrangement uses TRBV6-6 and TRBJ1-5; tentatively, D is TRBD1 (5 bases). The CDR3 totals 14 residues. Germline assignment: CDR1 MNHNY and CDR2 SVGAGI (reference sequence). V gave up 5 bases and J gave up 0 bases, with 8 bases separating them. CDR3 region: CASSVGDSNQPQHF. The CDR3 DNA reads TGTGCCAGCAGTGTGGGGGATAGCAATCAGCCCCAGCATTTT.

The V gene is TRBV9, the J gene TRBJ2-3; 9 bases match TRBD2. V lost 2 bases to trimming and J lost 1 base; unmatched junction nucleotides: 8. The CDR3 contains 17 residues. Germline values: CDR1 SGDLS, CDR2 YYNGEE. The CDR3 DNA sequence: TGTGCCAGCAGCGTCCCAGCGGGGGGCAGGGGCACAGATACGCAGTATTTT. Residues: CASSVPAGGRGTDTQYF.

The V call is TRBV7-8, the J call TRBJ1-5, with 7 bases that match TRBD1. CDR3 length: 15 residues. Germline CDR1 is SGHVS and CDR2 is FQNEAQ. The junction had 7 bases not matched to a gene; V was cut back by 4 bases and J by 4 bases. The CDR3 region is CASSSSGQTNQPQHF. The CDR3 nucleotides are TGTGCCAGCAGCTCCTCGGGACAGACGAATCAGCCCCAGCATTTT.

The rearrangement links TRBV27 to TRBJ2-4; perhaps D is TRBD1 or TRBD2 (5 bases each). Trimming took 4 bases from V and 2 from J, leaving 9 bases between them. This CDR3 is 14 amino acids long. Germline V gene lookup returns CDR1 MNHEY and CDR2 SMNVEV (reference sequence). The CDR3 bases are TGTGCCAGCAGTTCTGGGGGTTCCAAAAACATTCAGTACTTC. Amino acids: CASSSGGSKNIQYF.

This clonotype was observed once. V and J are TRBV12-3 or TRBV12-4 and TRBJ1-5; D not certain. Trimming pared 3 bases from V and 10 bases from J, leaving 7 bases between. This CDR3 is built from 11 residues. The CDR3 DNA sequence: TGTGCCAGCAGTTTCGAGGGCCCCCAGCATTTT. As protein: CASSFEGPQHF.

V usage is TRBV7-2 and J usage is TRBJ2-4; perhaps TRBD2 as D (6 bases). Per germline, CDR1 SGHTA and CDR2 FQGNSA. The CDR3 loop spans 17 amino acids. V was pared by 5 bases and J by 13 bases, with 30 bases between. In DNA form, the CDR3 reads TGTGCCAGCAGCCCAACCCCGGGGGTTTACGCCAAAAACAGGCAGTACTTC. Its protein is CASSPTPGVYAKNRQYF. Combining the CDR3 with reference TRBV7-2 and TRBJ2-4 gives the whole variable domain GAGVSQSPSNKVTEKGKDVELRCDPISGHTALYWYRQSLGQGLEFLIYFQGNSAPDKSGLPSDRFSAERTGGSVSTLTIQRTQQEDSAVYLCASSPTPGVYAKNRQYFGAGTRLSVL.

This clonotype was recorded many times. The genes are TRBV7-8 and TRBJ2-1; D is unclear. The CDR3 totals 16 residues. V was shortened by 5 bases and J by 3 bases, with 17 bases between the two germline ends. Germline loops: CDR1 SGHVS, CDR2 FQNEAQ. The CDR3, as DNA: TGTGCCAGCAGCCCCTCCGGAACTGCCATCTACAATGAGCAGTTCTTC. Translated, it gives CASSPSGTAIYNEQFF. The full variable domain, rest sourced from reference TRBV7-8 and TRBJ2-1, is GAGVSQSPRYKVAKRGQDVALRCDPISGHVSLFWYQQALGQGPEFLTYFQNEAQLDKSGLPSDRFFAERPEGSVSTLKIQRTQQEDSAVYLCASSPSGTAIYNEQFFGPGTRLTVL.

The rearrangement links TRBV6-6 to TRBJ1-4; D not certain. CDR3 length: 14 amino acids. Germline CDR1 reads MNHNY; CDR2 reads SVGAGI (reference sequence). Trimming took off 5 bases at V and 4 bases at J, with 11 bases between the two ends. The CDR3 reads CASSTRAGNEKLFF. The CDR3, as DNA: TGTGCCAGCAGTACCCGGGCCGGTAATGAAAAACTGTTTTTT.

This chain uses TRBV6-2 or TRBV6-3 with TRBJ2-7, with 8 bases aligning to TRBD2. The CDR3 is 15 residues long. Trimming cost V 6 bases and J 0 bases; bases outside gene matches: 7. Germline assignment: CDR1 MNHEY and CDR2 SVGEGT. CDR3 coding DNA: TGTGCCAGCAGCCCTACTAGCGGTGCCTCCTACGAGCAGTACTTC. This sequence encodes CASSPTSGASYEQYF.

The CDR3 sequence: CASSLGSRQFF. DNA for the CDR3: TGTGCCAGCAGCTTAGGGAGCCGCCAGTTCTTC. V and J are TRBV7-6 and TRBJ2-1; no firm D call. Trimming took off 1 base at V and 13 bases at J, with 8 bases between the two ends. The germline gives CDR1 SGHVS, CDR2 FNYEAQ. This CDR3 has 11 residues.

This chain links TRBV11-1 with TRBJ1-1; D remains unclear. CDR1 and CDR2 (germline): SGHAT, FQDESV (reference sequence). V dropped 9 bases and J dropped 0 bases, with 11 bases sitting between them. This CDR3 has 13 amino acids. CDR3 loop: CAREGRVNTEAFF. The CDR3 DNA sequence: TGTGCCAGGGAAGGCAGAGTGAACACTGAAGCTTTCTTT.

The chain uses TRBV12-3 or TRBV12-4 and TRBJ1-1; D is undetermined. V was clipped by 3 bases and J by 1 base, with 9 bases between them. The CDR3 totals 14 residues. For the CDR3, the DNA is TGTGCCAGCAGTTTCGAGACCACGAACACTGAAGCTTTCTTT. Translation: CASSFETTNTEAFF.

This clonotype appeared a few times. The V gene is TRBV12-3 or TRBV12-4, the J gene TRBJ2-3; D could derive from TRBD1 or TRBD2 (5 bases each). With 2 bases removed from V and 3 bases from J, the gap between germline ends came to 15 bases. The CDR3 runs 16 residues. CDR3 DNA sequence: TGTGCCAGCAGTTTAACCGGGGCGTATCGGACAGATACGCAGTATTTT. This gives the protein CASSLTGAYRTDTQYF.